In its sample, the clone carrying this T cell receptor beta chain was seen many times. Its antigen is undetermined. These data come from a study of CD8 T cells in ankylosing spondylitis. Whole-study results and caveats: Disease-linked clones bore a CD8+ phenotype, appearing relatively rarely in peripheral blood. There was a TCR beta motif, made of fewer than 10 highly homologous variants, that appeared characteristic of ankylosing spondylitis blood.

CDR1 and CDR2 (germline): SGDLS, YYNGEE. The length of the CDR3 is 19 residues. After removal of 4 bases from V and 5 bases from J, the junction contained 20 bases not matched to a gene. Via MiXCR, TCRdb re-called the 5' RACE reads, giving one row per CDR3 protein. The sample comprises 40,000 or so distinct CDR3 sequences, less than 4% of which are singletons, and approximately 2.9% rests with the top ten. The sample consisted of blood, either unsorted or a sorted T cell fraction (not recorded which). The chain carries TRBV9 and TRBJ2-5; 10 bases match TRBD2. The clonotype was recovered from a male donor with ankylosing spondylitis or in good health (not recorded which). The CDR3 sequence: CASSPRGGASGRTRETQYF. DNA of the CDR3: TGTGCCAGCAGCCCCCGCGGAGGGGCTAGCGGGAGAACACGGGAGACCCAGTACTTC.